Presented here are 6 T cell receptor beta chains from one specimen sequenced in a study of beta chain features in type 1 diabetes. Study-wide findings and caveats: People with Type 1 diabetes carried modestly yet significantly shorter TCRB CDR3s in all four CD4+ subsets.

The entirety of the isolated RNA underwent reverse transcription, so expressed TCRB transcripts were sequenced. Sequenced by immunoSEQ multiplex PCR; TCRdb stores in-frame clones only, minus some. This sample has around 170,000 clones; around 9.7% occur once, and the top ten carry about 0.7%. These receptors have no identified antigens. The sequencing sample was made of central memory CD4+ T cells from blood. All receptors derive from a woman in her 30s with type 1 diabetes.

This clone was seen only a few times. In DNA form, the CDR3 reads TGTGCCAGCAGTCGAGGAGGGGCGATGGGCGGCTACACCTTC. It codes for CASSRGGAMGGYTF. V gene TRBV11-2 combines with J gene TRBJ1-2, with D possibly TRBD1 on 5 matching bases. Per the germline V gene, CDR1 is SGHAT and CDR2 is FQNNGV. Trimming took off 6 bases at V and 8 bases at J, with 19 bases between the two ends. The CDR3 consists of 14 residues.

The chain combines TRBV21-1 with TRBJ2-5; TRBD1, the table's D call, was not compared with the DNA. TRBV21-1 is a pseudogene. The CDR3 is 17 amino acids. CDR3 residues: CASSKSRQRQGWETQYF. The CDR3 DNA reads TGTGCCAGCAGCAAATCCCGCCAGCGACAGGGCTGGGAGACCCAGTACTTC.

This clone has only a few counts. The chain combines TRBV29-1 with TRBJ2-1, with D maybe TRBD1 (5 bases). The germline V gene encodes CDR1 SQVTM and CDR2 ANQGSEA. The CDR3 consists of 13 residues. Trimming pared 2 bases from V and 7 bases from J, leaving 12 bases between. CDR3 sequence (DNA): TGCAGCGTTGAAAGGGGCGGCGGAAATGAGCAGTTCTTC. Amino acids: CSVERGGGNEQFF.

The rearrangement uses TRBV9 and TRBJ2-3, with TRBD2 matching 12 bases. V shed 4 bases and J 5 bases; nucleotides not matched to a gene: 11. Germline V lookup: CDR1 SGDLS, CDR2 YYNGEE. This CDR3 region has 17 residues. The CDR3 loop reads CASSTRTSGAEVDTQYF. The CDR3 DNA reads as TGTGCCAGCAGCACCCGGACTAGCGGGGCCGAGGTAGATACGCAGTATTTT.

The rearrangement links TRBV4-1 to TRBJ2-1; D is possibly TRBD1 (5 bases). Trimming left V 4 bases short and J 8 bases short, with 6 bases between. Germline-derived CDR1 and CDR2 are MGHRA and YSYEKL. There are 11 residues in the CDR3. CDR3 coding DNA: TGCGCCAGCAGCCTGGGGCATGAGCAGTTCTTC. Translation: CASSLGHEQFF.

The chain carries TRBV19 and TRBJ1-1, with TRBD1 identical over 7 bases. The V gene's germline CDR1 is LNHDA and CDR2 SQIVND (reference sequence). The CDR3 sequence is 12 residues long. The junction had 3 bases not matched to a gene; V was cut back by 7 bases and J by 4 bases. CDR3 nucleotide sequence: TGTGCCAGTAAGGACAGGCTCACTGAAGCTTTCTTT. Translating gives CASKDRLTEAFF.